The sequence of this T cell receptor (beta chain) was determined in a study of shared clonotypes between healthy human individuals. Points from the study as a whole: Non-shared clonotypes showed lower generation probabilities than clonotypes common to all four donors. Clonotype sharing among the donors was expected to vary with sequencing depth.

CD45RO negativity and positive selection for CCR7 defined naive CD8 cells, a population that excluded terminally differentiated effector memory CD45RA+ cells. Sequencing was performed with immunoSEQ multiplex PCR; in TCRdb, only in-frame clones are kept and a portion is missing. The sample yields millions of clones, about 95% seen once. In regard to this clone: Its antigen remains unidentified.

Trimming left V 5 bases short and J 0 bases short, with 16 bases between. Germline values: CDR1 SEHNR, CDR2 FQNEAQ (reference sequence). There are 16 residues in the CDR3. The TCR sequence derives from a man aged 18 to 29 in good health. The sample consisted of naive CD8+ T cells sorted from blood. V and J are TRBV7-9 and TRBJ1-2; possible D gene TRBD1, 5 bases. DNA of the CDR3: TGTGCCAGCAGCCAGCCGGGACCCACGGCTAACTATGGCTACACCTTC. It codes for CASSQPGPTANYGYTF.